One and the same sample provided the 20 T cell receptor beta chains below, sequenced in a study of blood T cell repertoires in COVID-19. The method was immunoSEQ multiplex PCR; TCRdb's version includes in-frame clones alone and lacks a portion of them. This sample carries 350,000 to 450,000 clones, about 88% of them seen once, and the ten largest clones take roughly 1.4%. Sequenced sample: peripheral blood. The source is a middle-aged woman with COVID-19, enrolled during active disease.

The genes are TRBV25-1 and TRBJ2-2; no reliable D call. Germline V gene data show CDR1 as MGHDK and CDR2 as SYGVNS. This CDR3 is 11 amino acids long. V lost 6 bases to trimming and J lost 5 bases, with 4 bases between them. The CDR3 nucleotides are TGTGCCAGCAGGGAGACCGGGGAGCTGTTTTTT. This sequence encodes CASRETGELFF.

The DNA of the CDR3 is TGCGCCAGCAGTATTACAGGGGGGTCCACAGATACGCAGTATTTT. It codes for CASSITGGSTDTQYF. The chain couples TRBV5-1 to TRBJ2-3; 8 bases agree with TRBD1. The V gene end was trimmed by 5 bases and the J gene end by 2 bases; junction bases not matched to a gene: 7. Per germline, CDR1 SGHRS and CDR2 YFSETQ. This CDR3 region has 15 residues.

The chain joins TRBV6-2 or TRBV6-3 to TRBJ1-2, with TRBD1 identical over 8 bases. CDR1 and CDR2 (germline): MNHEY, SVGEGT. The V gene end was trimmed by 2 bases and the J gene end by 14 bases; junction bases not matched to a gene: 7. The CDR3 is 12 amino acids. DNA of the CDR3: TGTGCCAGCAGTTACGGCGGACAGGGTATTACCTTC. This gives the protein CASSYGGQGITF.

The chain joins TRBV16 to TRBJ1-5, with unresolved D. The V and J ends lost 4 bases and 5 bases respectively, with 6 bases between them. There are 12 residues in the CDR3. Per the germline V gene, CDR1 is KGHSY and CDR2 is FQNENV. CDR3 sequence reads: CASSRPDQPQHF. The CDR3 DNA sequence: TGTGCCAGCAGCCGGCCTGATCAGCCCCAGCATTTT.

The V and J genes are TRBV11-2 and TRBJ1-4, with a tentative D call TRBD1 (5 bases). V lost 0 bases and J lost 1, with 6 bases in between. CDR1 is SGHAT and CDR2 is FQNNGV in the germline V gene. The CDR3 has 15 amino acids. The CDR3 loop is CASSLEDRTNEKLFF. CDR3 nucleotide sequence: TGTGCCAGCAGCTTAGAAGACAGAACTAATGAAAAACTGTTTTTT.

This rearrangement joins TRBV19 to TRBJ1-4; D gene uncertain. The V end lost 5 bases, the J end lost 5 bases, and 15 bases lay between the germline ends. This CDR3 has 15 amino acids. Per germline, CDR1 LNHDA and CDR2 SQIVND (reference sequence). In nucleotides, the CDR3 is TGTGCCAGTAGTCCTCAAAGGAGCCCAAATGAAAAACTGTTTTTT. As protein: CASSPQRSPNEKLFF.

For this clone: The sample carries other DNA sequences with the same CDR3. V is TRBV27 and J is TRBJ2-7; 7 nucleotides agree with TRBD1. Trimming cost V 5 bases and J 2 bases; bases outside gene matches: 6. The CDR3 sequence is 14 residues long. In germline, CDR1 is MNHEY, CDR2 SMNVEV (reference sequence). The CDR3 is CASSLTGTAYEQYF. The CDR3 nucleotides are TGTGCCAGCAGTCTAACCGGGACAGCCTACGAGCAGTACTTC.

The chain has TRBV7-8 and TRBJ2-1, with D unclear. Per germline, CDR1 SGHVS and CDR2 FQNEAQ. V was pared by 5 bases and J by 2 bases, with 10 bases between. The CDR3 sequence is 14 residues long. For the CDR3, the DNA is TGTGCCAGCAGCCCCGCGGAGACCTACAATGAGCAGTTCTTC. This translates into CASSPAETYNEQFF.

This clone has more than one count but fewer than ten. Relative to the germline gene, one junction end is altered; a read error may explain this. This chain connects TRBV5-1 to TRBJ1-1; D is unclear. The CDR3 is made up of 14 amino acids. The germline V gene has CDR1 SGHRS and CDR2 YFSETQ. CDR3 DNA sequence: TGCGCCAGCAGCTTTGGGTTGGTTGAGGTTGAAGTTTTCTTT. This codes for CASSFGLVEVEVFF.

This chain links TRBV4-1 with TRBJ1-2, with TRBD1 as a possible D gene (5 bases). The CDR3 spans 15 residues. Germline CDR1 and CDR2: MGHRA and YSYEKL. The V gene lost 4 bases and the J gene lost 4 bases, with 16 bases spanning the gap. CDR3 amino acids: CASSPGGGPAYGYTF. CDR3 coding DNA: TGCGCCAGCAGCCCCGGGGGAGGTCCGGCCTATGGCTACACCTTC.

CDR3 in amino acids: CASRPQGWVYGYTF. CDR3 DNA: TGTGCCAGTAGGCCACAGGGGTGGGTCTATGGCTACACCTTC. This chain links TRBV19 with TRBJ1-2, with 7 positions matching TRBD1. The CDR3 runs 14 residues. After removal of 6 bases from V and 4 bases from J, the junction contained 8 bases not matched to a gene. The germline CDR1 and CDR2 sequences are LNHDA and SQIVND (reference sequence). Full variable domain (missing parts from reference TRBV19 and TRBJ1-2): DGGITQSPKYLFRKEGQNVTLSCEQNLNHDAMYWYRQDPGQGLRLIYYSQIVNDFQKGDIAEGYSVSREKKESFPLTVTSAQKNPTAFYLCASRPQGWVYGYTFGSGTRLTVV.

The sample holds a few counts of this clone. DNA for the CDR3: TGTGCCAGTAGGGGGCGCCGGGGATTTGGCTACACCTTC. Translation: CASRGRRGFGYTF. V and J are TRBV7-9 and TRBJ1-2, with TRBD1 matching 7 bases. The junction had 11 bases not matched to a gene; V was cut back by 9 bases and J by 7 bases. Germline V gene sequence: CDR1 SEHNR, CDR2 FQNEAQ (reference sequence). The CDR3 runs 13 residues.

The chain uses TRBV14 and TRBJ1-3; D is perhaps TRBD1 (6 bases). Germline V lookup: CDR1 SGHDN, CDR2 FVKESK. The CDR3 runs to 14 residues. The V end lost 4 bases, the J end lost 4 bases, and 11 bases lay between the germline ends. CDR3 sequence (DNA): TGTGCCAGCAGCCCGCGGGGGCTGGGAAACACCATATATTTT. It encodes CASSPRGLGNTIYF.

V and J are TRBV6-2 or TRBV6-3 and TRBJ1-1; D may be TRBD1 (5 bases). Looked up from germline, CDR1 is MNHEY and CDR2 is SVGEGT. Trimming left V 2 bases short and J 10 bases short, with 14 bases between. This CDR3 contains 13 residues. CDR3 protein: CASSYPRAIGAFF. The CDR3 bases are TGTGCCAGCAGTTACCCCAGGGCTATAGGAGCTTTCTTT.

This clone was seen just once. This chain uses TRBV5-8 with TRBJ1-3; D gene ambiguous. Trimming took 3 bases from V and 0 from J, leaving 16 bases between them. Germline V CDR1 and CDR2: SGHTS, YDEGEE. The CDR3 covers 17 residues. The CDR3: CASSSLLVSGSGNTIYF. The CDR3, as DNA: TGTGCCAGCAGCTCCCTACTAGTGAGCGGCTCTGGAAACACCATATATTTT. Looking up the rest from reference TRBV5-8 and TRBJ1-3 gives the full variable domain: EAGVTQSPTHLIKTRGQQATLRCSPISGHTSVYWYQQALGLGLQFLLWYDEGEERNRGNFPPRFSGRQFPNYSSELNVNALELEDSALYLCASSSLLVSGSGNTIYFGEGSWLTVV.

The rearrangement joins TRBV7-3 to TRBJ1-3; D may be TRBD1 (6 bases). V lost 2 bases, J lost 0 bases, and 8 bases lay in between. This CDR3 region has 15 residues. The germline V gene has CDR1 SGHTA and CDR2 FQGTGA. Here the CDR3 DNA reads TGTGCCAGCAGCTTAGGGACACACTCTGGAAACACCATATATTTT. Its translation is CASSLGTHSGNTIYF.

The J gene is TRBJ1-1, the V gene TRBV27, with no clear D. This CDR3 has 14 amino acids. CDR1 is MNHEY and CDR2 is SMNVEV in the germline V gene (reference sequence). Trimming shortened V by 6 bases and J by 1 base, and 12 bases separated the two germline ends. The CDR3 nucleotides read TGTGCCAGCAGACTGACCGGGGAGAACACTGAAGCTTTCTTT. This encodes CASRLTGENTEAFF.

The rearrangement joins TRBV10-1 to TRBJ1-1; perhaps TRBD1 as D (6 bases). Germline V lookup: CDR1 WNHNN, CDR2 SYGVQD (reference sequence). The CDR3 has 16 amino acids. The ends were cut back, 0 bases at V and 3 bases at J, with 14 bases in the middle. As DNA, the CDR3 is TGCGCCAGCAGTGAGTCTTTACAGGGTAGGGACACTGAAGCTTTCTTT. As protein: CASSESLQGRDTEAFF.

In its sample, this clone was seen once. The chain employs TRBV5-8 and TRBJ1-5; D might be TRBD1 (6 bases). Germline CDR1 reads SGHTS; CDR2 reads YDEGEE. This CDR3 is built from 12 residues. Trimming stripped 3 bases from V and 7 bases from J, with 8 bases between. In nucleotides, the CDR3 is TGTGCCAGCAGCTACAGGGTCCAGCCCCAGCATTTT. Protein sequence: CASSYRVQPQHF.

The rearrangement joins TRBV4-1 to TRBJ2-7, with D perhaps TRBD2 (6 bases). V lost 1 base, J lost 4 bases, and 11 bases lay in between. This CDR3 comprises 14 residues. The V gene's germline CDR1 is MGHRA and CDR2 YSYEKL. The CDR3 is CASSQVLGGYEQYF. Written as DNA, the CDR3 is TGCGCCAGCAGCCAAGTTCTAGGAGGGTACGAGCAGTACTTC.